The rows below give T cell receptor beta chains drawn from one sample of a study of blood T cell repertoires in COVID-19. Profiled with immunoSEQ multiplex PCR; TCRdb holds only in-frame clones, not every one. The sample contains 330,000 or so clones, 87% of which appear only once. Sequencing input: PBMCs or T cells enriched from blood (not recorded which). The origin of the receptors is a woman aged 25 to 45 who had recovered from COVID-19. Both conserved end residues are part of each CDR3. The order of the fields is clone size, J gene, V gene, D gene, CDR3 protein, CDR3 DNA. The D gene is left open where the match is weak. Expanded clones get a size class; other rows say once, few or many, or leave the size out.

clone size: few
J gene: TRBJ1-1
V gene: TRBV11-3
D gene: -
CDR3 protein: CASSRGYMDTEAFF
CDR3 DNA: TGTGCCAGCAGCCGGGGGTATATGGACACTGAAGCTTTCTTT

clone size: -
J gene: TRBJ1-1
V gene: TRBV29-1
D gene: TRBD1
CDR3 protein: CSVTGKNTEAFF
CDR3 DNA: TGCAGCGTGACAGGGAAGAACACTGAAGCTTTCTTT

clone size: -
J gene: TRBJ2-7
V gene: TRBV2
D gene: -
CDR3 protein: CARHRQDPREQYF
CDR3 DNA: TGTGCCAGACACCGACAGGACCCTCGGGAGCAGTACTTC

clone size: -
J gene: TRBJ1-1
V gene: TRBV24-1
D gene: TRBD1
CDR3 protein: CATSDTDREAFF
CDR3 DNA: TGTGCCACCAGTGATACTGACAGGGAGGCTTTCTTT

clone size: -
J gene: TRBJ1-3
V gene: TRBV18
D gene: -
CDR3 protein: CASSLMAGRTGNTIYF
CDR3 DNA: TGTGCCAGCTCCCTCATGGCGGGGCGCACTGGAAACACCATATATTTT

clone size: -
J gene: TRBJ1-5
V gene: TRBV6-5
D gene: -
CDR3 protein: CASRSDSYSNQPQHF
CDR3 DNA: TGTGCCAGCAGATCGGACAGTTATAGCAATCAGCCCCAGCATTTT

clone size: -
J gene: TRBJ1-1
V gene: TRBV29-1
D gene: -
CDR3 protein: CSVRGSLLYYTEAFF
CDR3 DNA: TGCAGCGTGAGGGGGAGTTTGCTTTACTACACTGAAGCTTTCTTT

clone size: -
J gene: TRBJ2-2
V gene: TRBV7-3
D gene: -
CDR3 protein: CASSLQGRTGELFF
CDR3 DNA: TGTGCCAGCAGCTTACAGGGCCGAACCGGGGAGCTGTTTTTT

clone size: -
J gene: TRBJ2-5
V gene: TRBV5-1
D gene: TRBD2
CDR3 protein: CASSLQTSGIETQYF
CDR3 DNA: TGCGCCAGCAGCTTACAGACTAGCGGGATCGAGACCCAGTACTTC

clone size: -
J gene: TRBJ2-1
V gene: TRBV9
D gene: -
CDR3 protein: CASSVDILVGETFPNEQFF
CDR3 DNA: TGTGCCAGCAGCGTAGATATATTAGTTGGGGAGACTTTTCCCAATGAGCAGTTCTTC

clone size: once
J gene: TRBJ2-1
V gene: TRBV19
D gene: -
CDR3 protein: CASQDFSTGNEQFF
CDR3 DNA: TGTGCCAGCCAGGACTTCTCGACGGGTAATGAGCAGTTCTTC

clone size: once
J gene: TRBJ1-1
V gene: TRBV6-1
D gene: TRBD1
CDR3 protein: CASSGETGGEDTEAFF
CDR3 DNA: TGTGCCAGCAGTGGAGAGACAGGGGGCGAGGACACTGAAGCTTTCTTT